This passage covers 19 T cell receptor beta chains from one sample sequenced in a study of PD-1 blockade in classical Hodgkin lymphoma. Every patient experienced relapse after autologous stem cell transplantation, and brentuximab vedotin exposure varied. Using immunoSEQ multiplex PCR, the repertoire was profiled, and TCRdb retains in-frame clones only, with some absent. The repertoire consists of tens of thousands of clones, with 85% to 90% occurring once and the leading ten covering approximately 11%. Sequences were derived from peripheral blood mononuclear cells (PBMCs), sampled before the second cycle of nivolumab. The source is a human donor with classical Hodgkin lymphoma.

This chain connects TRBV19 to TRBJ2-2; either TRBD1 or TRBD2 may fit D (5 bases each). Germline V gene sequence: CDR1 LNHDA, CDR2 SQIVND (reference sequence). The CDR3 is 14 amino acids. The V end was cut by 7 bases, the J end by 4 bases, with 13 bases between. The CDR3 DNA reads TGTGCCAGTATCGGGGCCGAAATCACCGGGGAGCTGTTTTTT. It codes for CASIGAEITGELFF. Full variable domain (missing parts from reference TRBV19 and TRBJ2-2): DGGITQSPKYLFRKEGQNVTLSCEQNLNHDAMYWYRQDPGQGLRLIYYSQIVNDFQKGDIAEGYSVSREKKESFPLTVTSAQKNPTAFYLCASIGAEITGELFFGEGSRLTVL.

The V gene is TRBV19, the J gene TRBJ2-3, with 8 bases identical to TRBD2. Germline values: CDR1 LNHDA, CDR2 SQIVND (reference sequence). With V trimmed by 5 bases and J by 4 bases, 8 bases remained unmatched. The CDR3 contains 15 residues. CDR3 protein: CASSPSGGGSDTQYF. In DNA, the CDR3 is TGTGCCAGTAGTCCGTCCGGCGGGGGGTCAGATACGCAGTATTTT.

V is TRBV5-5 and J is TRBJ1-6, with a tentative D call TRBD1 (5 bases). The CDR3 loop spans 15 amino acids. The germline CDR1 and CDR2 sequences are SGHKS and YYEKEE (reference sequence). Trimming shortened V by 0 bases and J by 9 bases, and 13 bases separated the two germline ends. The DNA of the CDR3 is TGTGCCAGCAGCTTGGAAGGCAGGGTGACTTCACCCCTCCACTTT. Its protein is CASSLEGRVTSPLHF.

V and J are TRBV5-6 and TRBJ2-2, with 8 bases that match TRBD1. V lost 0 bases to trimming and J lost 6 bases; unmatched junction nucleotides: 4. This CDR3 is built from 15 residues. CDR1 SGHDT and CDR2 YYEEEE come from the germline V gene. The CDR3 here is CASSLGAGGSGELFF. The CDR3, as DNA: TGTGCCAGCAGCTTGGGGGCAGGGGGCTCCGGGGAGCTGTTTTTT.

The rearrangement uses TRBV19 and TRBJ2-1, with TRBD2 as a possible D gene (6 bases). The germline V gene has CDR1 LNHDA and CDR2 SQIVND (reference sequence). Trimming took off 3 bases at V and 3 bases at J, with 15 bases between the two ends. The length of the CDR3 is 16 residues. CDR3 in amino acids: CASSIWLATIYNEQFF. The CDR3 DNA reads as TGTGCCAGTAGTATTTGGCTAGCGACTATCTACAATGAGCAGTTCTTC.

The genes are TRBV6-1 and TRBJ1-6; 8 bases match TRBD1. CDR3 length: 14 amino acids. Germline values: CDR1 MNHNS, CDR2 SASEGT. V shed 6 bases, J shed 6 bases, and the junction held 4 bases outside the gene matches. In nucleotides, the CDR3 is TGTGCCAGCAGGCAGGGGGCGCCTAATTCACCCCTCCACTTT. It translates to CASRQGAPNSPLHF.

V and J are TRBV15 and TRBJ2-7, with TRBD2 matching over 9 bases. Trimming removed 0 bases from V and 1 base from J; junction bases left unmatched: 7. CDR1 LNHNV and CDR2 YYDKDF come from the germline V gene (reference sequence). The CDR3 length is 17 residues. CDR3 in amino acids: CATSRDGYSGGSYEQYF. In DNA, the CDR3 is TGTGCCACCAGCAGAGATGGGTATAGCGGGGGTTCCTACGAGCAGTACTTC.

The chain couples TRBV4-1 to TRBJ1-5; D is unresolved. This CDR3 is built from 15 residues. The V and J ends lost 0 bases and 4 bases respectively, with 10 bases between them. Germline V lookup: CDR1 MGHRA, CDR2 YSYEKL. In DNA, the CDR3 is TGCGCCAGCAGCCAAGATTCTGGGCAGAATCAGCCCCAGCATTTT. The encoded protein is CASSQDSGQNQPQHF.

This clone appeared a single time. The J gene is TRBJ2-5, the V gene TRBV18; D is uncertain. V was cut by 0 bases and J by 4 bases, with 6 bases left in between. Germline CDR1 reads KGHSH; CDR2 reads LQKENI. This CDR3 is built from 13 residues. The CDR3 region has the DNA TGTGCCAGCTCACCACCGGTGGGAGAGACCCAGTACTTC. Translation: CASSPPVGETQYF.

This chain uses TRBV7-3 with TRBJ2-1; D gene ambiguous. The V gene lost 1 base and the J gene lost 5 bases, with 21 bases spanning the gap. CDR3 length: 18 residues. Per germline, CDR1 SGHTA and CDR2 FQGTGA. The CDR3 region has the DNA TGTGCCAGCAGCTTAATGCCATATACATATGCGGCGGACAATGAGCAGTTCTTC. This encodes CASSLMPYTYAADNEQFF.

V is TRBV5-5 and J is TRBJ2-7; unclear D gene. With 0 bases removed from V and 0 bases from J, the gap between germline ends came to 7 bases. The germline gives CDR1 SGHKS, CDR2 YYEKEE (reference sequence). CDR3 length equals 14 residues. CDR3 coding DNA: TGTGCCAGCAGCTTGGGGCGGAACTCCTACGAGCAGTACTTC. Translated: CASSLGRNSYEQYF.

The chain uses TRBV29-1 and TRBJ2-7, with 11 bases that match TRBD2. CDR1 and CDR2 (germline): SQVTM, ANQGSEA. The CDR3 covers 13 residues. With 4 bases clipped from V and 4 bases from J, the junction kept 3 bases outside the gene matches. CDR3 in amino acids: CSVVSSGRYEQYF. CDR3 in DNA: TGCAGCGTTGTTTCTAGCGGGAGGTACGAGCAGTACTTC.

The genes are TRBV7-9 and TRBJ2-1, with 12 bases identical to TRBD2. Germline V lookup: CDR1 SEHNR, CDR2 FQNEAQ (reference sequence). CDR3 length: 15 amino acids. The ends lost 3 bases at V and 7 bases at J; junction bases unmatched: 4. The CDR3 region is CASSFASGRVNEQFF. The CDR3 DNA sequence: TGTGCCAGCAGCTTCGCTAGCGGGAGGGTGAATGAGCAGTTCTTC.

The chain joins TRBV5-6 to TRBJ2-2, with D hard to call. CDR3 length equals 14 residues. V dropped 0 bases and J dropped 2 bases, with 5 bases sitting between them. Germline assignment: CDR1 SGHDT and CDR2 YYEEEE. CDR3 sequence reads: CASSLVTNTGELFF. The CDR3 DNA follows: TGTGCCAGCAGCTTGGTGACTAACACCGGGGAGCTGTTTTTT.

The chain's CDR3 is CASSVGAPAEAFF. DNA for the CDR3: TGTGCCAGCAGCGTAGGGGCGCCGGCTGAAGCTTTCTTT. This chain joins TRBV9 and TRBJ1-1; D is unresolved. The ends were cut back, 0 bases at V and 6 bases at J, with 9 bases in the middle. Germline-derived CDR1 and CDR2 are SGDLS and YYNGEE. This CDR3 has 13 residues.

This chain links TRBV28 with TRBJ2-2; D possibly corresponds to TRBD2 (6 bases). V was shortened by 5 bases and J by 5 bases, with 18 bases between the two germline ends. The CDR3 totals 16 residues. Germline V gives CDR1 MDHEN, CDR2 SYDVKM. DNA for the CDR3: TGTGCCAGCAGTAGCCTCGGAGGGGCCGGGACCGGGGAGCTGTTTTTT. As protein: CASSSLGGAGTGELFF.

The rearrangement joins TRBV5-4 to TRBJ2-7; TRBD2 matches at 10 bases. CDR3 size: 14 residues. Trimming cost V 4 bases and J 3 bases; bases outside gene matches: 4. CDR1 and CDR2 (germline): SGHNT, YYREEE (reference sequence). The CDR3 here is CASSTSGANYEQYF. CDR3 sequence (DNA): TGTGCCAGCAGCACTAGCGGGGCGAACTACGAGCAGTACTTC.

The CDR3 reads CASSPGARGTQYF. The CDR3 nucleotides are TGTGCCAGCAGTCCGGGGGCTCGGGGGACCCAGTACTTC. The chain combines TRBV27 with TRBJ2-5; D is perhaps TRBD1 or TRBD2 (6 bases each). The V and J ends lost 5 bases and 7 bases respectively, with 14 bases between them. Per germline, CDR1 MNHEY and CDR2 SMNVEV (reference sequence). This CDR3 is built from 13 residues.

V is TRBV19 and J is TRBJ1-2; possibly TRBD1 for D (5 bases). The CDR3 covers 14 residues. Trimming cost V 0 bases and J 5 bases, with 10 bases left between them. Germline-derived CDR1 and CDR2 are LNHDA and SQIVND (reference sequence). The CDR3 DNA follows: TGTGCCAGTAGTATAGATCTCGGGACTTATGGCTACACCTTC. Its translation is CASSIDLGTYGYTF.